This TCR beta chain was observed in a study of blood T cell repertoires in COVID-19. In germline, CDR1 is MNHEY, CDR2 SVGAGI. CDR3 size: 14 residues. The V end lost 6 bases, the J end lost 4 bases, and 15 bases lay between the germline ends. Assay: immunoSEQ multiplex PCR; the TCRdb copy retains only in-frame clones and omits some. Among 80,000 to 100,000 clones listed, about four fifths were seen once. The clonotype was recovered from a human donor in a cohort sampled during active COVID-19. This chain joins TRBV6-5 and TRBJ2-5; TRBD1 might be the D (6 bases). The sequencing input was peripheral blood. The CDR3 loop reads CASRSTGFRETQYF. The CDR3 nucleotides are TGTGCCAGCAGATCCACAGGGTTCAGAGAGACCCAGTACTTC.